The rows below give T cell receptor beta chains drawn from one sample of a study of blood T cell repertoires in COVID-19. Clones were read by immunoSEQ multiplex PCR, and TCRdb kept only the in-frame ones, dropping some. Altogether 10,000 to 14,000 clones are present, about 90% being singletons, with the ten largest covering around 9.9%. The specimen was peripheral blood. The source of these receptors is a human donor in a cohort sampled during active COVID-19. The CDR3 runs from the conserved cysteine through the conserved F or W. D genes are given only for firm matches. Only some rows state a clone size, as once, few, many or a class for expanded clones.

clone size	D gene	V gene	J gene	CDR3 DNA	CDR3 protein
-	TRBD1	TRBV7-9	TRBJ2-5	TGTGCCAGCAGGCCAGGGGGCGGAGGGGAGACCCAGTACTTC	CASRPGGGGETQYF
-	TRBD1	TRBV4-3	TRBJ1-2	TGCGCCAGCAGCCAGTGGCAGGGGGCAGGATATGGCTACACCTTC	CASSQWQGAGYGYTF
-	TRBD2	TRBV7-9	TRBJ2-1	TGTGCCAGCAGCTTAGTTTGGGGGGGAGGTGGCAATGAGCAGTTCTTC	CASSLVWGGGGNEQFF
-	TRBD2	TRBV5-8	TRBJ2-1	TGTGCCAGCAGCTTGGCCCCAGCGGGGGGTTACAATGAGCAGTTCTTC	CASSLAPAGGYNEQFF
-	TRBD2	TRBV6-2/TRBV6-3	TRBJ2-7	TGTGCCAGCAGTTACTTCGGCGGGGGGGCAGGTTACGAGCAGTACTTC	CASSYFGGGAGYEQYF
-	TRBD1	TRBV10-1	TRBJ2-1	TGCGCCAGCAGTGAGTCGAGGGGGCTCTACAATGAGCAGTTCTTC	CASSESRGLYNEQFF
once	TRBD1	TRBV23-1	TRBJ1-5	TGCGCCAGCAGTCAATCCGGGGCAGGGGGTAAGAATCAGCCCCAGCATTTT	CASSQSGAGGKNQPQHF
-	TRBD1	TRBV18	TRBJ2-1	TGTGCCAGCTCACCTGTGGGACAGGGGGCCGCAGGTGAGCAGTTCTTC	CASSPVGQGAAGEQFF
-	-	TRBV7-2	TRBJ2-6	TGTGCCAGCAGCTCCCCTGGGACTGCTGGGGCCAACGTCCTGACTTTC	CASSSPGTAGANVLTF
-	-	TRBV19	TRBJ1-5	TGTGCCAGTAGTTGGTTCGGGACTGGACAGCCCCAGCATTTT	CASSWFGTGQPQHF
-	-	TRBV27	TRBJ2-1	TGTGCCAGCAGTTTCAATAGAGGATACAATGAGCAGTTCTTC	CASSFNRGYNEQFF
-	-	TRBV4-3	TRBJ1-2	TGCGCCAGCAGCCAAGATCTAGGACAGACAGTATCTAACTATGGCTACACCTTC	CASSQDLGQTVSNYGYTF
few	-	TRBV6-4	TRBJ1-1	TGTGCCAGCAGTGTCAGGTTCTGGGGAGGCACTGAAGCTTTCTTT	CASSVRFWGGTEAFF
-	-	TRBV5-4	TRBJ2-3	TGTGCCAGCAGCAGCGGTAGCACAGATACGCAGTATTTT	CASSSGSTDTQYF
-	TRBD1	TRBV5-6	TRBJ1-3	TGTGCCAGCAGCCCTACAGGGGGCGGAAACACCATATATTTT	CASSPTGGGNTIYF
-	-	TRBV6-6	TRBJ2-6	TGTGCCAGCAGATCCTCAGGGGCCGGGGCCAACGTCCTGACTTTC	CASRSSGAGANVLTF